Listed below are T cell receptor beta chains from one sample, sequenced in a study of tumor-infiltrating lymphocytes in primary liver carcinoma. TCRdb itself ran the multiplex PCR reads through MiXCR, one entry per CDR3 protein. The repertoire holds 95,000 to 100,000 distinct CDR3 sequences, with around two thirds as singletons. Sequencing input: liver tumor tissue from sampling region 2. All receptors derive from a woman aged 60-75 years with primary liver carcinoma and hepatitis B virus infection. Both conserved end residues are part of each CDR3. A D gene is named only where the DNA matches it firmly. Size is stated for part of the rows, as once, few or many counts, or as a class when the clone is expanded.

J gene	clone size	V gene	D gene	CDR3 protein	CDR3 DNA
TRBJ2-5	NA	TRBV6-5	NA	CASSNRAWGTETQCF	TGTGCCAGCAGTAACAGGGCTTGGGGGACCGAGACCCAGTGCTTC
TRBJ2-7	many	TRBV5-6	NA	CASSFRQEAYEQYF	TGTGCCAGCAGCTTTCGGCAGGAAGCCTACGAGCAGTACTTC
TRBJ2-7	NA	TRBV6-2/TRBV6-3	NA	CASNPEGAGTNYEQYF	TGTGCCAGCAATCCTGAGGGGGCGGGAACGAACTACGAGCAGTACTTC
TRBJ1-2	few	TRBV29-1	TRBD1	CSVDPRTGLVFYGYTF	TGCAGCGTTGACCCGCGGACAGGACTCGTCTTCTATGGCTACACTTTC
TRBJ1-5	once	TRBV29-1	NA	CSVLVSRGQPQHF	TGCAGCGTCTTAGTTTCTAGGGGCCAGCCCCAGCATTTT
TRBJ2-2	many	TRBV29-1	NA	CSVDKGYTGELFF	TGCAGCGTTGACAAGGGCTACACCGGGGAGCTGTTTTTT
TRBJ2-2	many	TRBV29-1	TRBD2	CSVATSMNTGELFF	TGCAGCGTGGCGACTAGCATGAACACCGGGGAGCTGTTTTTT
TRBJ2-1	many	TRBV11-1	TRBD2	CASSFNLGLAGTNEQFF	TGTGCCAGCAGTTTTAACCTTGGACTAGCGGGAACAAATGAGCAGTTCTTC
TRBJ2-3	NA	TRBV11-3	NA	CASSLGAGDADTQYF	TGTGCCAGCAGCTTAGGGGCAGGGGACGCAGATACGCAATATTTT
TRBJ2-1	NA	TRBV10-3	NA	CAISGTVYNEQFF	TGTGCCATCTCCGGGACGGTCTACAATGAGCAGTTCTTC
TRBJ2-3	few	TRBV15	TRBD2	CATSREVASGRRTDTQYF	TGTGCCACCAGCAGAGAGGTGGCTAGCGGGAGACGCACAGATACGCAGTATTTT
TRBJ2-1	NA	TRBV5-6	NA	CASSHRGGASVLNEQFF	TGTGCCAGCAGCCACCGGGGTGGGGCATCTGTTCTCAATGAGCAGTTCTTC
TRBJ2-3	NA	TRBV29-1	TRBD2	CSVEDTGAGGTDTQYF	TGCAGCGTCGAAGATACGGGTGCGGGAGGCACAGATACGCAGTATTTT
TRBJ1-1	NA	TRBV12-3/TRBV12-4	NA	CASSIRVAGTEAFF	TGTGCCAGCAGTATCAGAGTCGCGGGCACTGAAGCTTTCTTT
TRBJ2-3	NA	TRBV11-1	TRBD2	CASSSGTSGLTFQGDTQYF	TGTGCCAGCAGCTCCGGGACTAGCGGATTAACATTCCAAGGGGATACGCAGTATTTT
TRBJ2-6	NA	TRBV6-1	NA	CVISIRPASGANVLTF	TGTGTCATCAGTATAAGGCCGGCCTCTGGGGCCAACGTCCTGACTTTC
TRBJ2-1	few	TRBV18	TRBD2	CASSSLAGADNEQFF	TGTGCCAGCTCGTCCCTAGCGGGAGCCGACAATGAGCAGTTCTTC
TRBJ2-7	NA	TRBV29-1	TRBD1	CSAWDRGRLEQYF	TGCAGCGCCTGGGACAGGGGTCGCCTTGAGCAGTACTTC
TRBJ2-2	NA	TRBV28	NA	CARSRGALTGELFF	TGTGCCAGGAGTCGAGGAGCGCTTACCGGGGAGCTGTTTTTT